This T cell receptor beta chain was recorded in a study of cytomegalovirus exposure and HLA in healthy donors. Study context: Genotyping showed 81% of hundreds of donors falling in the Caucasian-associated ancestry cluster. Study conclusions and caveats: In a later analysis, productive TCRs from donors in an Asian-associated ancestry cluster reportedly carried fewer N-insertions than the cohort mean. Reports credit the classifier with highly specific, highly sensitive diagnosis of cytomegalovirus status.

The germline V gene encodes CDR1 SQVTM and CDR2 ANQGSEA. CDR3 size: 13 residues. J lost 1 base, V lost 1 base, and 0 bases had no gene match. With regard to this clone: Its target is not known.

The primer mix had 60 Vbeta and 13 Jbeta primers. This table comes from immunoSEQ multiplex PCR, and its TCRdb copy is limited to in-frame clones, with some not included. The sample carries 99,000 or so clones, 10% recorded once. The sequence was obtained from a man aged 35 to 55 in good health and CMV-seropositive. The chain has TRBV29-1 and TRBJ1-1, with TRBD1 identical over 7 bases. Sequencing was carried out using PBMCs. The CDR3 here is CSVEGDRNTEAFF. As DNA, the CDR3 is TGCAGCGTTGAAGGGGACAGGAACACTGAAGCTTTCTTT.